The 8 T cell receptor beta chains given below trace back to one sample, sequenced in a study of blood T cells in healthy people across ages. With a J-beta primer mix and a sample-barcoded 5' primer, a second PCR ran about 6 to 11 cycles. TCRdb itself ran the 5' RACE reads through MiXCR, one entry per CDR3 protein. The sample records about 1,800,000 distinct CDR3 sequences, roughly 27% being singletons. The sequencing input was blood. Every receptor here comes from a young woman in good health.

The chain links TRBV5-1 to TRBJ2-2, with 9 bases aligning to TRBD2. V trimming: 0 bases; J trimming: 5 bases; junction bases outside the gene matches: 5. In germline, CDR1 is SGHRS, CDR2 YFSETQ. The CDR3 is 16 amino acids. The CDR3 region has the DNA TGCGCCAGCAGCTTGGGGGTAGCGGGAGTGACCGGGGAGCTGTTTTTT. Translating it yields CASSLGVAGVTGELFF. Complete variable domain (other parts from reference TRBV5-1 and TRBJ2-2): KAGVTQTPRYLIKTRGQQVTLSCSPISGHRSVSWYQQTPGQGLQFLFEYFSETQRNKGNFPGRFSGRQFSNSRSEMNVSTLELGDSALYLCASSLGVAGVTGELFFGEGSRLTVL.

Ten or more counts support this clonotype. The chain has TRBV9 and TRBJ1-5; possible D gene TRBD1, 6 bases. The CDR3 covers 15 residues. V lost 0 bases and J lost 3, with 10 bases in between. Germline CDR1 is SGDLS and CDR2 is YYNGEE. CDR3 DNA: TGTGCCAGCAGCGTAGACGGACAGCCCAATCAGCCCCAGCATTTT. Protein sequence: CASSVDGQPNQPQHF.

The chain has TRBV20-1 and TRBJ2-1; unclear D gene. Germline lookup yields CDR1 DFQATT and CDR2 SNEGSKA (reference sequence). CDR3 length equals 14 residues. V was pared by 5 bases and J by 5 bases, with 16 bases between. The CDR3 bases are TGCAGTGCTGACCTCTATAAAGACCACAATGAGCAGTTCTTC. As protein: CSADLYKDHNEQFF.

The V and J genes are TRBV7-8 and TRBJ1-3, with D uncertain. The CDR3 has 15 amino acids. The ends were cut back, 5 bases at V and 4 bases at J, with 15 bases in the middle. Germline CDR1 SGHVS, CDR2 FQNEAQ. DNA for the CDR3: TGTGCCAGCAGCCCCGGTGCCGGCTCGGGAAACACCATATATTTT. Amino acid sequence: CASSPGAGSGNTIYF.

The CDR3 DNA reads TGTGCCAGCTCACCGCGCGGCGGGATTAGCACAGATACGCAGTATTTT. It yields the protein CASSPRGGISTDTQYF. The chain links TRBV18 to TRBJ2-3; a weak D match, TRBD2 (6 bases). The CDR3 totals 16 residues. Germline V CDR1 and CDR2: KGHSH, LQKENI. V lost 3 bases and J 0 bases, leaving 13 bases between the germline ends.

This clonotype was observed a handful of times. A read error may be the cause here, since a much bigger clone is one base away. The chain employs TRBV4-3 and TRBJ2-5, with D possibly being TRBD2 (6 bases). This CDR3 comprises 13 residues. Trimming removed 0 bases from V and 9 bases from J, with 11 bases in between. Per germline, CDR1 LGHNA and CDR2 YSLEER. The CDR3 here is CASSQEGWEAQYF. In DNA, the CDR3 is TGCGCCAGCAGCCAAGAAGGATGGGAGGCCCAGTACTTC.

On this clonotype itself: Sequence at one end of the junction differs from germline and may be a read error. The rearrangement links TRBV12-3 or TRBV12-4 to TRBJ2-6; TRBD2 matches at 7 bases. The CDR3 totals 18 residues. As DNA, the CDR3 is TGTGCCGGCAGTTCAGAAGCGGGACCCAGCTCTGGGGCCAACGTCCTGACTTTC. Amino acids: CAGSSEAGPSSGANVLTF.

This sequence joins TRBV5-1 and TRBJ1-4, with D hard to call. Between the trimmed V and J ends, which lost 4 bases and 8 bases, there was a span of 21 bases. The CDR3 is 16 amino acids. In germline, CDR1 is SGHRS, CDR2 YFSETQ. CDR3 sequence (DNA): TGCGCCAGCAGCCCCCTCAGAGGCGGGAATGGAGAAAAACTGTTTTTT. It yields the protein CASSPLRGGNGEKLFF. Full variable domain (missing parts from reference TRBV5-1 and TRBJ1-4): KAGVTQTPRYLIKTRGQQVTLSCSPISGHRSVSWYQQTPGQGLQFLFEYFSETQRNKGNFPGRFSGRQFSNSRSEMNVSTLELGDSALYLCASSPLRGGNGEKLFFGSGTQLSVL.